This section outlines one TCR beta chain sequence together with its context. What it binds is unknown. Trimming took 4 bases from V and 9 from J; bases not matched to a gene: 11. Germline V gene lookup returns CDR1 SGHDT and CDR2 YYEEEE. The CDR3 is 15 residues long. The sample belongs to a study of cytomegalovirus exposure and HLA in healthy donors. Study-level background: Findings of an earlier analysis included some 110 million unique TCR beta sequences from roughly 190 million T cells. The study, taken as a whole, reports: Likely technical artifact: a cluster of highly shared sequence variants. The availability of immune exposure information extended only to CMV serostatus. In a later analysis, most CMV-associated TCR beta chains appeared HLA-restricted.

The PCR was carried out with 60 Vbeta primers and 13 Jbeta primers. Profiled with immunoSEQ multiplex PCR; TCRdb holds only in-frame clones, not every one. The profile covers 95,000 to 100,000 clones, with approximately 76% appearing a single time and around 20% taken by the ten largest. The sequenced sample consisted of PBMCs. The sequence was collected from a woman aged 55-75 years in good health and CMV-seropositive. The chain carries TRBV5-6 and TRBJ2-4; 9 nucleotides agree with TRBD1. The CDR3 loop reads CASSKGGGQGGIQYF. The CDR3 DNA reads TGTGCCAGCAGCAAAGGTGGGGGACAGGGAGGCATTCAGTACTTC.